This T cell receptor beta chain comes out of a study of identical twins. The study's findings and limits: Where out-of-frame alpha sequences were twin-shared, they showed excess low generation probability.

This clonotype appeared a few times. Its target is unknown. Template switching created a universal primer site, and the cDNA included unique molecular identifiers. MiXCR was run by TCRdb on the 5' RACE reads, yielding one entry per CDR3 protein. The top ten hold 0.25% to 0.3% of the sample, which has 1.5 million to 2 million distinct CDR3 sequences, less than 40% seen once. V was trimmed by 2 bases and J by 5 bases, leaving 11 bases between them. The CDR3 loop spans 14 amino acids. The germline V gene has CDR1 SNHLY and CDR2 FYNNEI. Sequencing was done on a sample of cord blood. The receptor's source is a newborn girl in good health. The chain recombines TRBV2 with TRBJ2-3; D uncertain. The CDR3 reads CASSEQQLGDTQYF. CDR3 sequence (DNA): TGTGCCAGCAGTGAACAGCAGTTGGGAGATACGCAGTATTTT.